The following is a T cell receptor (beta chain) sequence with its context. Looked up from germline, CDR1 is LNHDA and CDR2 is SQIVND (reference sequence). CDR3 length: 16 amino acids. Trimming shortened V by 5 bases and J by 0 bases, and 16 bases separated the two germline ends. This sample was taken from a study of blood T cell repertoires in COVID-19. Across the whole study: COVID-19 samples collected from the United States, Italy and Spain covered acute and convalescent phases. In each case, the material was cDNA or gDNA derived from T cells, B-cell-depleted T cells, or PBMCs.

Methods used by the authors: Estimated nucleated cell counts came from reference gene primer amplification. TCRdb's table, derived via immunoSEQ multiplex PCR, lists solely in-frame clones and lacks some. V and J calls and clone size are given by that table; D and trimming were obtained from the DNA. The sample records about 80,000 clones, approximately 90% being singletons. The V call is TRBV19, the J call TRBJ1-1, with D tentatively TRBD1 (6 bases). The TCR comes from an elderly woman with acute or convalescent COVID-19. What was sequenced was peripheral blood. For the CDR3, the DNA is TGTGCCAGTAGTCCCCTCTCCCGGACAGTGAACACTGAAGCTTTCTTT. It yields the protein CASSPLSRTVNTEAFF.